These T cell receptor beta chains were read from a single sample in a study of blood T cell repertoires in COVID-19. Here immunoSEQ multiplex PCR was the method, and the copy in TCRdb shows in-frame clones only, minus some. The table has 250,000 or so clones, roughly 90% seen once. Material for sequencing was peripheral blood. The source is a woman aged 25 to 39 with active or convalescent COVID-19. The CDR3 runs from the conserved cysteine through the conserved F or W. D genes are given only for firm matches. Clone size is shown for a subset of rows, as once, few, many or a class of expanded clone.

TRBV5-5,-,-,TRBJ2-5,TGTGCCAGCAGCTTGCCGACAGGACTCTCCCAAGAGACCCAGTACTTC,CASSLPTGLSQETQYF
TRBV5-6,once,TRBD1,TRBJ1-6,TGTGCCAGCAGCCCGGGACAGTTTAATTCACCCCTCCACTTT,CASSPGQFNSPLHF
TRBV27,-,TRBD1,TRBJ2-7,TGTGCCAGCAGCCATCCGCCAGGGGGAAGCTCCTACGAGCAGTACTTC,CASSHPPGGSSYEQYF
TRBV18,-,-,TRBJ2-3,TGTGCCAGCTCAGGAAGAGGACAGTTCACAGATACGCAGTATTTT,CASSGRGQFTDTQYF
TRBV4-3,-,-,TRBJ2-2,TGCGCCAGCAGCAAGGAAGGGAGGAACACCGGGGAGCTGTTTTTT,CASSKEGRNTGELFF
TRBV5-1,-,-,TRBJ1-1,TGCGCCAGCAGCTTCCTAGGAGGCACTGAAGCTTTCTTT,CASSFLGGTEAFF
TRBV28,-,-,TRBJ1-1,TGTGCCAGCAGTTTAGGGGCTCTGAACACTGAAGCTTTCTTT,CASSLGALNTEAFF
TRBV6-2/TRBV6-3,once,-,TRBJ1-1,TGTGCCAGCAGTTACGATCGCTATAAGACTGAAGCTTTCTTT,CASSYDRYKTEAFF
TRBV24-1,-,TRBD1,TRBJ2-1,TGTGCCACCAGTGATCCGGCGGGACAGGGATCCTACAATGAGCAGTTCTTC,CATSDPAGQGSYNEQFF
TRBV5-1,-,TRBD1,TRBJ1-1,TGCGCCAGCAGCCAGTCAGGGGGTACCTCGGCTGAAGCTTTCTTT,CASSQSGGTSAEAFF
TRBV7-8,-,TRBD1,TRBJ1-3,TGTGCCAGCAGCCACAGGGGCTCTGGAAACACCATATATTTT,CASSHRGSGNTIYF
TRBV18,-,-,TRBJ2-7,TGTGCCAGCTCACCGGACAGCATCTACGAGCAGTACTTC,CASSPDSIYEQYF
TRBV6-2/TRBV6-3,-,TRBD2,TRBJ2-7,TGTGCCAGCAGTTCCCCTCGACTAGCGGGGGGACTCTACGAGCAGTACTTC,CASSSPRLAGGLYEQYF
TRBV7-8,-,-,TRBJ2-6,TGTGCCAGCAGCTCGGGATCCGGGACAACCAGCTCTGGGGCCAACGTCCTGACTTTC,CASSSGSGTTSSGANVLTF
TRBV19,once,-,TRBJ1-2,TGTGCCAGTAGTCCCCCGGGACACATCTATGGCTACACCTTC,CASSPPGHIYGYTF
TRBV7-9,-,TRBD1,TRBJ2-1,TGTGCCAGCAGCTTAGGACAGGGAGTGTACAATGAGCAGTTCTTC,CASSLGQGVYNEQFF
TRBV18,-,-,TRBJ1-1,TGTGCCAGCTCACCACTTTCTGTAGGAGTGAACACTGAAGCTTTCTTT,CASSPLSVGVNTEAFF
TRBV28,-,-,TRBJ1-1,TGTGCCAGCAGTTTGTCCCCGGGGGTTCACACTGAAGCTTTCTTT,CASSLSPGVHTEAFF
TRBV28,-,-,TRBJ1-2,TGTGCCAGCAGTCCCCCGGGGTATGGCTACACCTTC,CASSPPGYGYTF
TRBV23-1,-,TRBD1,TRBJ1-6,TGCGCCAGCAGTCATAGACAGGGGGCTTATAATTCACCCCTCCACTTT,CASSHRQGAYNSPLHF
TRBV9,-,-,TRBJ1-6,TGTGCCAGCAGCCCCAGAGGAGGGGAGGTCTCACCCCTCCACTTT,CASSPRGGEVSPLHF
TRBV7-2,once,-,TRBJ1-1,TGTGCCAGCAGCCCCGAGAGGGAGATTTCCCAAGCTTTCTTT,CASSPEREISQAFF
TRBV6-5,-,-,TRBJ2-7,TGTGCCAGCAGTTATAAAAAAACGGGGTACTCCTACGAGCAGTACTTC,CASSYKKTGYSYEQYF
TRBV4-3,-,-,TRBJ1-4,TGCGCCAGCAGCCAAGATGGGCAGACTAGTGCAACTAATGAAAAACTGTTTTTT,CASSQDGQTSATNEKLFF
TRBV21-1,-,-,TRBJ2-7,TGTGCCAGCAGCAACCCACACTACGAGCAGTACTTC,CASSNPHYEQYF
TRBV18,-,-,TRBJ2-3,TGTGCCAGCTCACCCCCGGGCACAGATACGCAGTATTTT,CASSPPGTDTQYF